The 16 T cell receptor beta chains given below trace back to one sample, sequenced in a study of radiation and T cells in renal cell carcinoma. The repertoire was sequenced with immunoSEQ multiplex PCR; TCRdb's copy has only in-frame clones and lacks some. The sample has fewer than 200,000 clones; around 89% are singletons. Stated time point: blood 4 weeks post-SBRT, at nephrectomy. Sample treatment: 15 Gy SBRT to primary tumor, nephrectomy 4 weeks later. Here the sequenced sample was blood, taken from a patient whose treatment included radiotherapy and nephrectomy. Receptor source: a woman in her fifties or sixties with renal cell carcinoma.

Comments on this clone: In the same sample, other DNA sequences code for this CDR3. V usage is TRBV6-5 and J usage is TRBJ1-1; no firm D call. Per the germline V gene, CDR1 is MNHEY and CDR2 is SVGAGI. Trimming took 0 bases from V and 3 from J, leaving 8 bases between them. The CDR3 covers 14 residues. CDR3 loop: CASSYSPADTEAFF. CDR3 coding DNA: TGTGCCAGCAGTTACTCGCCAGCTGACACTGAAGCTTTCTTT.

The J gene is TRBJ1-6, the V gene TRBV7-8; weak D call: TRBD1 (6 bases). Germline V gives CDR1 SGHVS, CDR2 FQNEAQ. Trimming left V 3 bases short and J 10 bases short, with 16 bases between. The length of the CDR3 is 15 residues. CDR3 sequence reads: CASSFWEGGESPLHF. The CDR3 DNA follows: TGTGCCAGCAGCTTCTGGGAGGGGGGCGAATCACCCCTCCACTTT.

The chain's CDR3 is CASSKKRYTDTQYF. In DNA form, the CDR3 reads TGTGCCAGCAGTAAAAAGCGATACACAGATACGCAGTATTTT. This chain links TRBV5-6 with TRBJ2-3; D uncertain. V lost 5 bases and J 2 bases, leaving 12 bases between the germline ends. CDR3 length: 14 amino acids. Germline V gene data show CDR1 as SGHDT and CDR2 as YYEEEE. The entire variable domain, with the rest obtained from reference TRBV5-6 and TRBJ2-3, is as follows: DAGVTQSPTHLIKTRGQQVTLRCSPKSGHDTVSWYQQALGQGPQFIFQYYEEEERQRGNFPDRFSGHQFPNYSSELNVNALLLGDSALYLCASSKKRYTDTQYFGPGTRLTVL.

The chain uses TRBV19 and TRBJ2-7; D gene ambiguous. The CDR3 spans 15 residues. Germline CDR1 and CDR2: LNHDA and SQIVND (reference sequence). V was clipped by 2 bases and J by 0 bases, with 11 bases between them. CDR3 nucleotides: TGTGCCAGTAGTATATCGCCTACCTACTCCTACGAGCAGTACTTC. It yields the protein CASSISPTYSYEQYF.

The chain recombines TRBV4-2 with TRBJ1-5; 9 nucleotides line up with TRBD1. The V gene end was trimmed by 2 bases and the J gene end by 0 bases; junction bases not matched to a gene: 14. Germline V CDR1 and CDR2: LGHNA, YNFKEQ. The length of the CDR3 is 20 residues. The CDR3 bases are TGTGCCAGCAGCCAAAACCTCCCGGGACAGGGACTTTATAGCAATCAGCCCCAGCATTTT. Its translation is CASSQNLPGQGLYSNQPQHF.

The genes are TRBV4-2 and TRBJ2-5; D not resolved. The CDR3 runs 13 residues. Germline V gene sequence: CDR1 LGHNA, CDR2 YNFKEQ. The V and J ends lost 1 base and 4 bases respectively, with 7 bases between them. This CDR3 reads CASSQVGGETQYF. Here the CDR3 DNA reads TGTGCCAGCAGCCAAGTAGGCGGAGAGACCCAGTACTTC.

Only one count was recorded for this clone. The rearrangement uses TRBV10-2 and TRBJ2-7, with a tentative D call TRBD2 (6 bases). V gave up 5 bases and J gave up 2 bases, with 10 bases separating them. CDR3 size: 13 residues. CDR1 WSHSY and CDR2 SAAADI come from the germline V gene. The CDR3 spells CASSLAGTYEQYF. The CDR3 DNA sequence: TGCGCCAGCAGTCTCGCGGGGACCTACGAGCAGTACTTC.

The chain couples TRBV18 to TRBJ1-1; D may be TRBD1 (5 bases). The CDR3 spans 14 residues. Germline V gene sequence: CDR1 KGHSH, CDR2 LQKENI. V was trimmed by 2 bases and J by 5 bases, leaving 12 bases between them. The CDR3 reads CASSPSGVGTEAFF. The DNA of the CDR3 is TGTGCCAGCTCACCATCGGGGGTGGGAACTGAAGCTTTCTTT.

The J gene is TRBJ2-2, the V gene TRBV7-1; 8 bases are shared with TRBD2. TRBV7-1 falls under the ORF class, with uncertain function. V lost 5 bases, J lost 7 bases, and 6 bases stayed unmatched. The CDR3 totals 14 residues. The CDR3 nucleotides read TGTGCCAGCAGCCCCGGACTAGCCGTCGGGGAGCTGTTTTTT. This sequence encodes CASSPGLAVGELFF.

The chain recombines TRBV19 with TRBJ2-2; no clear D. The CDR3 has 14 amino acids. Germline CDR1 reads LNHDA; CDR2 reads SQIVND (reference sequence). The V gene lost 6 bases and the J gene lost 5 bases, with 13 bases spanning the gap. The CDR3 coding sequence is TGTGCCAGTAGGGCGGTGGAGTATACCGGGGAGCTGTTTTTT. Amino acid sequence: CASRAVEYTGELFF.

The V gene is TRBV15, the J gene TRBJ2-2; 8 positions match TRBD2. Germline CDR1 LNHNV, CDR2 YYDKDF (reference sequence). The J segment lost 0 bases and the V segment lost 7 bases, leaving 7 bases of the junction unmatched. This CDR3 region has 16 residues. The chain's CDR3 is CATKRGRGANTGELFF. DNA for the CDR3: TGTGCCACCAAGCGGGGGCGGGGGGCGAACACCGGGGAGCTGTTTTTT. The variable domain in full, completed from reference TRBV15 and TRBJ2-2, reads DAMVIQNPRYQVTQFGKPVTLSCSQTLNHNVMYWYQQKSSQAPKLLFHYYDKDFNNEADTPDNFQSRRPNTSFCFLDIRSPGLGDTAMYLCATKRGRGANTGELFFGEGSRLTVL.

The rearrangement uses TRBV4-2 and TRBJ2-7; 11 nucleotides line up with TRBD2. J gave up 4 bases and V 1 base, and 6 bases lay outside the gene matches. Germline V gene sequence: CDR1 LGHNA, CDR2 YNFKEQ. The CDR3 is made up of 16 amino acids. CDR3 protein: CASSQVPSGGSYEQYF. As DNA, the CDR3 is TGTGCCAGCAGCCAAGTGCCTAGCGGGGGGAGTTACGAGCAGTACTTC.

This sequence joins TRBV19 and TRBJ1-1, with D possibly being TRBD1 (5 bases). V lost 8 bases to trimming and J lost 4 bases, with 11 bases between them. The V gene's germline CDR1 is LNHDA and CDR2 SQIVND (reference sequence). This CDR3 has 12 residues. The CDR3 nucleotides read TGTGCCAGTGGGCAGGGAATCACTGAAGCTTTCTTT. It encodes CASGQGITEAFF.

In its sample, this clone was seen a few times. The V call is TRBV5-1, the J call TRBJ1-2, with D unresolved. This CDR3 is 15 amino acids long. Germline assignment: CDR1 SGHRS and CDR2 YFSETQ. V shed 1 base and J shed 1 base, with 11 bases lying between them. The CDR3, as DNA: TGCGCCAGCAGCTTGCTAGGCTGGGGTAACTATGGCTACACCTTC. Translating gives CASSLLGWGNYGYTF. The variable domain in full, completed from reference TRBV5-1 and TRBJ1-2, reads KAGVTQTPRYLIKTRGQQVTLSCSPISGHRSVSWYQQTPGQGLQFLFEYFSETQRNKGNFPGRFSGRQFSNSRSEMNVSTLELGDSALYLCASSLLGWGNYGYTFGSGTRLTVV.

This clone was found once. V gene TRBV5-4 combines with J gene TRBJ2-3; 10 bases align to TRBD2. Unmatched junction bases numbered 9, after V lost 4 bases and J lost 10 bases. The germline V gene encodes CDR1 SGHNT and CDR2 YYREEE (reference sequence). This CDR3 has 14 residues. The CDR3 here is CASSVVAGGSAQYF. CDR3 in DNA: TGTGCCAGCAGCGTAGTAGCGGGGGGCAGTGCGCAGTATTTT.

This chain links TRBV10-2 with TRBJ2-1, with TRBD2 identical over 8 bases. V lost 3 bases and J lost 7; bases outside the gene matches: 11. Germline V gene lookup returns CDR1 WSHSY and CDR2 SAAADI. This CDR3 has 16 amino acids. CDR3 residues: CASSDFRGGAGNEQFF. CDR3 coding DNA: TGCGCCAGCAGTGATTTTCGGGGGGGGGCCGGTAATGAGCAGTTCTTC.